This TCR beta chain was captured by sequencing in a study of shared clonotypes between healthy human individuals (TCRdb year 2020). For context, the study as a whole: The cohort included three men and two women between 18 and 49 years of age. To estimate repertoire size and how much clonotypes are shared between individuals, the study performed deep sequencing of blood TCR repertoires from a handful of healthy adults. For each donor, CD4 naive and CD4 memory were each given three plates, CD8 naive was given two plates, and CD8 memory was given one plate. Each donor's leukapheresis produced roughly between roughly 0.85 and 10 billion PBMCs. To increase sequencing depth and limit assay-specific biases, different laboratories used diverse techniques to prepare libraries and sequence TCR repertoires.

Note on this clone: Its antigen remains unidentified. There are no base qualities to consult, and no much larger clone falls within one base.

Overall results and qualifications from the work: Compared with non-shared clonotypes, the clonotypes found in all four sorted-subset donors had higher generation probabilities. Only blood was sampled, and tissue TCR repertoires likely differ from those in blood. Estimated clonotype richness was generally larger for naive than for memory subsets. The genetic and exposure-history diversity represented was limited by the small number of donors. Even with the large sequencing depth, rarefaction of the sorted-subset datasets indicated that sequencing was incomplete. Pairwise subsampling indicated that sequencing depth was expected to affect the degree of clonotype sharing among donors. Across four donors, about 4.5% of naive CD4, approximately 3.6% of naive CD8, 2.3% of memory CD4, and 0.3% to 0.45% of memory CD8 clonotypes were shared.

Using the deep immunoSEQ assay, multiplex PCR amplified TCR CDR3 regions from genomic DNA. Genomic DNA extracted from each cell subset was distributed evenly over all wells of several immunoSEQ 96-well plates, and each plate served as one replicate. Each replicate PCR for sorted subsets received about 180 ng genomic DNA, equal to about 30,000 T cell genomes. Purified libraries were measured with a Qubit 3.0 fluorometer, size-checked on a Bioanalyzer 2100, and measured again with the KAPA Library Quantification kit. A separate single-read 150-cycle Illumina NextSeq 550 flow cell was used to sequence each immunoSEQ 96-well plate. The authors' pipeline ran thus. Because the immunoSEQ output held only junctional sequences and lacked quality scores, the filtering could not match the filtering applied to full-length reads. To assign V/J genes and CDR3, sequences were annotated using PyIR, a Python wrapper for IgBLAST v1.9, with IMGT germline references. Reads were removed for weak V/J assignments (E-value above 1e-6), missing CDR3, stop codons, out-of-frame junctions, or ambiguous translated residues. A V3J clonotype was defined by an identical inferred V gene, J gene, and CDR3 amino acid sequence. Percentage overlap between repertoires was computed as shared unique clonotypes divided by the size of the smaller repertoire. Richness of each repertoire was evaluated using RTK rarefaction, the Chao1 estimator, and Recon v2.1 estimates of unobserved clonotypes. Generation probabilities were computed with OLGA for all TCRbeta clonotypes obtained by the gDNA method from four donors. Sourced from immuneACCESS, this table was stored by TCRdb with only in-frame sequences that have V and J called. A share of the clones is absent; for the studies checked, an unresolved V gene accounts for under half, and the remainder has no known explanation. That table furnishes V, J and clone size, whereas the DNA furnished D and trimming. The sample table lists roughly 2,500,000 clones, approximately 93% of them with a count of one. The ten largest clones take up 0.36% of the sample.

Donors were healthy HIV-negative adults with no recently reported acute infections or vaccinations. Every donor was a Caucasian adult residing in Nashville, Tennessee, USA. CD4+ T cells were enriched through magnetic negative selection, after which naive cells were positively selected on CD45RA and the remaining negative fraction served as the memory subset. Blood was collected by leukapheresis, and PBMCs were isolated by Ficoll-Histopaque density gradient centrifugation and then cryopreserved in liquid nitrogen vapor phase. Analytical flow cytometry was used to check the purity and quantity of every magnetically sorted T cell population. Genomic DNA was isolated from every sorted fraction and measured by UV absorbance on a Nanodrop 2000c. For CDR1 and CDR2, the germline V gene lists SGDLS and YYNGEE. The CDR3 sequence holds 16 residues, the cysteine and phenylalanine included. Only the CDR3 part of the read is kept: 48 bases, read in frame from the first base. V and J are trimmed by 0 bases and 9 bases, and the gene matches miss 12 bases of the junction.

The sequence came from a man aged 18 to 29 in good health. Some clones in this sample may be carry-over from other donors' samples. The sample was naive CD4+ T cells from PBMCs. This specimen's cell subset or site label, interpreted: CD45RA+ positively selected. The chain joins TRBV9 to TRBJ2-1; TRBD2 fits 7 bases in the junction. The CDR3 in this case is CASSVAVTSYGGEQFF. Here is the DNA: TGTGCCAGCAGCGTAGCCGTGACTAGCTACGGCGGTGAGCAGTTCTTC.